Sequencing of this TCR beta chain was carried out in a study of CD8 T cells in ankylosing spondylitis (dated by TCRdb to about 2017). Describing the broader study: To find TCR variants linked to disease, the study profiled T cell receptor beta repertoires in ankylosing spondylitis patients and healthy donors. In total, the full study cohort was made up of 108 healthy donors and some 26 ankylosing spondylitis patients. Peripheral blood was sampled, and synovial fluid was also collected from ankylosing spondylitis patients. What the work shows at the level of the full study, not this receptor alone: Some of the motif variants had been reported before in the synovial fluid and blood of reactive arthritis patients, a finding that suggests common disease-initiation mechanisms. In peripheral blood, the disease-linked clones were found at relatively low frequencies and had a CD8+ phenotype. Blood from ankylosing spondylitis patients appeared to be characterized by a TCR beta motif composed of eight highly homologous amino acid variants. The disease-linked clones were reported to be significantly enriched in matched synovial fluid samples from ankylosing spondylitis patients.

Instrument on record: Illumina HiSeq 2500. TCR beta libraries were prepared by quantitative 5'-RACE with molecular barcodes. The authors' pipeline ran thus. A new computational method, built on a probabilistic model of VDJ rearrangement, was used to identify disease-linked TCR variants. The public reads were reanalyzed by TCRdb: fastp trimming at Q25, MiXCR alignment, in-frame beta chains only. One record per CDR3 amino acid sequence lists the most common genes and DNA. TCRdb, not the authors, supplied the V and J calls. The sample records 700,000 or so distinct CDR3 sequences, around 19% of which are singletons. The ten biggest clones cover about a fifth of the sample. This clonotype was detected a few times. Its target antigen remains unknown. Base qualities are missing; no much larger clone stands one base away. The CDR3 runs 17 residues from the cysteine to the phenylalanine. The read is trimmed to its CDR3 DNA, 51 bases read in frame from base 1. From a lookup of the germline V gene, CDR1 and CDR2 are LGHNA and YNFKEQ. Unmatched junction bases come to 9, with V trimmed by 1 base and J by 6 bases.

The sequence links TRBV4-2 to TRBJ2-7, with TRBD2 matching 13 junction bases. This clonotype was sampled from a male donor with ankylosing spondylitis. Sequencing was performed on blood, either unsorted or a sorted T cell fraction (not recorded which). The bases are TGTGCCAGCAGCCAAGGTGGGACTAGCGGGGCGGGGGCCGAGCAGTACTTC. The resulting protein is CASSQGGTSGAGAEQYF.